Listed here are 27 T cell receptor beta chains from one sample, sequenced in a study of blood T cell repertoires in COVID-19. Profiling relied on immunoSEQ multiplex PCR, and the TCRdb table lists in-frame clones only, not all of them. This table has 38,000 or so clones, roughly 77% appearing once. The sequenced sample was peripheral blood. The receptors here all came from a human donor in a cohort sampled during active or convalescent COVID-19. The donor label of this sample is uncertain.

A single count supports this clone. The chain combines TRBV4-3 with TRBJ1-1; D remains ambiguous. The CDR3 is 13 residues long. In germline, CDR1 is LGHNA, CDR2 YSLEER. The V and J ends lost 4 bases and 0 bases respectively, with 6 bases between them. DNA for the CDR3: TGCGCCAGCAGCCTTTTATTGAACACTGAAGCTTTCTTT. Amino acids: CASSLLLNTEAFF.

The chain is built from TRBV7-8 and TRBJ2-7; TRBD2 aligns across 9 bases. This CDR3 region has 13 residues. CDR1 is SGHVS, CDR2 FQNEAQ, per germline. Germline trimming cut 6 bases from V and 2 bases from J; bases unmatched to any gene: 2. Here the CDR3 reads CASRRGGTYEQYF. The CDR3 DNA reads as TGTGCCAGCAGGCGGGGGGGAACCTACGAGCAGTACTTC.

At least ten counts were recorded for this clone. The V call is TRBV29-1, the J call TRBJ2-6; the match to TRBD2 covers 7 bases. CDR1 and CDR2 from the germline V gene are SQVTM and ANQGSEA. CDR3 length: 14 amino acids. The trim removed 6 bases at V and 1 base at J, leaving 3 bases unmatched. The CDR3 protein is CSVRGGSGANVLTF. The CDR3 DNA sequence: TGCAGCGTGCGGGGAGGGTCTGGGGCCAACGTCCTGACTTTC. The full variable domain, with the rest looked up from reference TRBV29-1 and TRBJ2-6, is SAVISQKPSRDICQRGTSLTIQCQVDSQVTMMFWYRQQPGQSLTLIATANQGSEATYESGFVIDKFPISRPNLTFSTLTVSNMSPEDSSIYLCSVRGGSGANVLTFGAGSRLTVL.

This chain connects TRBV4-3 to TRBJ2-7; maybe TRBD1 (6 bases). Trimming took off 0 bases at V and 2 bases at J, with 17 bases between the two ends. CDR3 size: 17 residues. Germline CDR1 LGHNA, CDR2 YSLEER. The chain's CDR3 is CASSQDSDSLNTYEQYF. Here the CDR3 DNA reads TGCGCCAGCAGCCAAGATTCGGACAGCTTGAATACCTACGAGCAGTACTTC.

The chain is built from TRBV4-1 and TRBJ2-1; maybe TRBD2 (6 bases). Germline V gene data show CDR1 as MGHRA and CDR2 as YSYEKL. V lost 1 base, J lost 0 bases, and 10 bases lay in between. The CDR3 has 16 amino acids. The CDR3 DNA is TGCGCCAGCAGCCAAGCGGGAGAGACCTCCTACAATGAGCAGTTCTTC. It encodes CASSQAGETSYNEQFF.

This chain joins TRBV18 and TRBJ1-1, with D possibly matching TRBD1 (6 bases). Trimming removed 4 bases from V and 6 bases from J, with 15 bases in between. Germline CDR1 KGHSH, CDR2 LQKENI. CDR3 length equals 14 residues. The CDR3 protein is CASSLSQGKAEAFF. CDR3 bases: TGTGCCAGCTCACTATCGCAGGGGAAGGCTGAAGCTTTCTTT.

The chain combines TRBV6-2 or TRBV6-3 with TRBJ1-2, with D possibly matching TRBD1 (6 bases). Trimming left V 2 bases short and J 7 bases short, with 8 bases between. Germline loops: CDR1 MNHEY, CDR2 SVGEGT. The CDR3 is made up of 12 amino acids. CDR3 protein: CASSYRDTGYTF. Here the CDR3 DNA reads TGTGCCAGCAGTTACCGGGACACTGGCTACACCTTC.

The J gene is TRBJ2-3, the V gene TRBV2, with a weak D call TRBD1 (6 bases). The germline V and J ends were trimmed by 10 bases and 2 bases, with 16 bases remaining between them. Germline loops: CDR1 SNHLY, CDR2 FYNNEI. The CDR3 spans 14 residues. The DNA for the CDR3 is TGTGCCACCAAGGGGTGGGACATCACAGATACGCAGTATTTT. Its translation: CATKGWDITDTQYF.

V is TRBV19 and J is TRBJ2-2; TRBD2 aligns across 7 bases. V lost 1 base, J lost 3 bases, and 5 bases stayed unmatched. The CDR3 loop spans 16 amino acids. Germline lookup yields CDR1 LNHDA and CDR2 SQIVND (reference sequence). The CDR3 reads CASSIAGTIHTGELFF. Written as DNA, the CDR3 is TGTGCCAGTAGTATAGCAGGGACTATCCACACCGGGGAGCTGTTTTTT.

The chain carries TRBV7-2 and TRBJ2-2, with D unclear. Trimming removed 3 bases at V and 2 bases at J, with 7 bases between. Per germline, CDR1 SGHTA and CDR2 FQGNSA. CDR3 length: 14 residues. CDR3 DNA: TGTGCCAGCAGCTTGGCGGTCAACACCGGGGAGCTGTTTTTT. Encoded protein: CASSLAVNTGELFF.

This clone was detected only a few times. The CDR3 sequence: CASSLKLAGGEQFF. CDR3 coding DNA: TGTGCCAGCAGCTTAAAGCTAGCGGGAGGGGAGCAGTTCTTC. The chain uses TRBV11-3 and TRBJ2-1; TRBD2 agrees at 12 bases. The CDR3 sequence is 14 residues long. Germline lookup yields CDR1 SGHNT and CDR2 YENEEA. V lost 2 bases, J lost 10 bases, and 3 bases stayed unmatched. The variable domain in full, completed from reference TRBV11-3 and TRBJ2-1, reads EAGVVQSPRYKIIEKKQPVAFWCNPISGHNTLYWYLQNLGQGPELLIRYENEEAVDDSQLPKDRFSAERLKGVDSTLKIQPAELGDSAVYLCASSLKLAGGEQFFGPGTRLTVL.

V gene TRBV25-1 combines with J gene TRBJ2-2, with 7 nucleotides matching TRBD1. Germline V lookup: CDR1 MGHDK, CDR2 SYGVNS. V was clipped by 5 bases and J by 5 bases; unmatched bases: 8. The CDR3 length is 15 residues. The CDR3 spells CASSRSGGKTGELFF. CDR3 DNA sequence: TGTGCCAGCAGTCGGTCAGGGGGAAAAACCGGGGAGCTGTTTTTT. The full variable domain, in which reference TRBV25-1 and TRBJ2-2 provide the parts outside the CDR3, is EADIYQTPRYLVIGTGKKITLECSQTMGHDKMYWYQQDPGMELHLIHYSYGVNSTEKGDLSSESTVSRIRTEHFPLTLESARPSHTSQYLCASSRSGGKTGELFFGEGSRLTVL.

The J gene is TRBJ2-7, the V gene TRBV6-5; TRBD1 might be the D (5 bases). The V gene's germline CDR1 is MNHEY and CDR2 SVGAGI. The CDR3 runs to 13 residues. V was shortened by 6 bases and J by 2 bases, with 11 bases between the two germline ends. The DNA of the CDR3 is TGTGCCAGCAGGGGGCAGGGAACCTACGAGCAGTACTTC. Translation: CASRGQGTYEQYF.

This clone was seen a single time. The chain joins TRBV28 to TRBJ1-2; TRBD1 agrees at 8 bases. The CDR3 loop spans 14 amino acids. Germline CDR1 MDHEN, CDR2 SYDVKM. V lost 6 bases and J lost 0; bases outside the gene matches: 3. The CDR3 spells CASSSGGPNYGYTF. The CDR3 bases are TGTGCCAGCAGCTCAGGGGGCCCTAACTATGGCTACACCTTC.

The V and J genes are TRBV6-6 and TRBJ1-1; 9 nucleotides match TRBD1. V lost 4 bases, J lost 7 bases, and 7 bases stayed unmatched. Germline V CDR1 and CDR2: MNHNY, SVGAGI (reference sequence). CDR3 length equals 14 residues. CDR3 loop: CASSFSTGGNEAFF. The CDR3 DNA reads TGTGCCAGCAGTTTCTCGACAGGGGGGAATGAAGCTTTCTTT.

This clone was seen once. The gene calls are TRBV5-5 and TRBJ2-7, with D perhaps TRBD1 (5 bases). V was trimmed by 3 bases and J by 4 bases, leaving 11 bases between them. The CDR3 has 13 amino acids. CDR1 is SGHKS and CDR2 is YYEKEE in the germline V gene (reference sequence). The CDR3 sequence: CASSSRQLYEQYF. The DNA for the CDR3 is TGTGCCAGCAGCTCCCGACAGCTGTACGAGCAGTACTTC. The variable domain in full, completed from reference TRBV5-5 and TRBJ2-7, reads DAGVTQSPTHLIKTRGQQVTLRCSPISGHKSVSWYQQVLGQGPQFIFQYYEKEERGRGNFPDRFSARQFPNYSSELNVNALLLGDSALYLCASSSRQLYEQYFGPGTRLTVT.

The chain is built from TRBV30 and TRBJ1-1; 8 bases map to TRBD1. Germline values: CDR1 GTSNPN, CDR2 SVGIG (reference sequence). The CDR3 runs to 14 residues. Trimming took 5 bases from V and 4 from J; bases not matched to a gene: 9. CDR3 in DNA: TGTGCCTGGGCAAAACAGGGGGGCGGCACTGAAGCTTTCTTT. Translating it yields CAWAKQGGGTEAFF.

The gene calls are TRBV15 and TRBJ2-3, with TRBD2 as a possible D gene (7 bases). From germline, CDR1 is LNHNV and CDR2 YYDKDF (reference sequence). This CDR3 spans 15 amino acids. V was clipped by 5 bases and J by 6 bases, with 18 bases between them. The DNA of the CDR3 is TGTGCCACCAGCGGGGGGGGCGGGAGATGGGATACGCAGTATTTT. Protein: CATSGGGGRWDTQYF.

The chain joins TRBV19 to TRBJ2-7; D is unresolved. The CDR3 is 14 amino acids. CDR1 and CDR2 from the germline V gene are LNHDA and SQIVND (reference sequence). Trimming pared 5 bases from V and 4 bases from J, leaving 15 bases between. This chain's CDR3 is CASSPRHRLYEQYF. The CDR3 DNA reads TGTGCCAGTAGTCCACGACACAGATTGTACGAGCAGTACTTC.

This clone was recorded once. The chain has TRBV10-3 and TRBJ1-1; no clear D. From germline, CDR1 is ENHRY and CDR2 SYGVKD. Trimming removed 3 bases from V and 3 bases from J, with 8 bases in between. The CDR3 has 13 residues. CDR3 residues: CAISDPRDTEAFF. CDR3 bases: TGTGCCATCAGTGACCCTCGGGACACTGAAGCTTTCTTT.

V and J are TRBV29-1 and TRBJ2-1, with no clear D. This CDR3 spans 17 amino acids. From germline, CDR1 is SQVTM and CDR2 ANQGSEA. V was pared by 0 bases and J by 3 bases, with 18 bases between. In DNA form, the CDR3 reads TGCAGCGTTGAAGATTTAGCCCGAAGGTCTCGCTACAATGAGCAGTTCTTC. Its protein product is CSVEDLARRSRYNEQFF.

The rearrangement links TRBV7-2 to TRBJ2-1, with 8 bases fitting TRBD2. Per germline, CDR1 SGHTA and CDR2 FQGNSA. The CDR3 totals 15 residues. Germline trimming cut 6 bases from V and 4 bases from J; bases unmatched to any gene: 8. CDR3 sequence reads: CASSSSGSQYNEQFF. The CDR3 nucleotides are TGTGCCAGCAGTTCGAGCGGGAGTCAATACAATGAGCAGTTCTTC.

The V call is TRBV5-1, the J call TRBJ1-2, with D perhaps TRBD1 (5 bases). Germline V gene data show CDR1 as SGHRS and CDR2 as YFSETQ. V dropped 2 bases and J dropped 7 bases, with 18 bases sitting between them. The CDR3 has 15 amino acids. The CDR3 is CASSFSYIQAGGYTF. As DNA, the CDR3 is TGCGCCAGCAGCTTCTCATATATACAGGCTGGTGGCTACACCTTC.

This clone has a single count. The chain links TRBV4-3 to TRBJ1-2, with D unclear. This CDR3 is 15 amino acids long. V lost 0 bases to trimming and J lost 8 bases, with 16 bases between them. Germline V gene sequence: CDR1 LGHNA, CDR2 YSLEER. The CDR3 sequence: CASSQDSEIQNGYTF. As DNA, the CDR3 is TGCGCCAGCAGCCAAGATTCAGAAATCCAAAACGGCTACACCTTC.

The chain has TRBV9 and TRBJ1-5; TRBD1 aligns across 9 bases. This CDR3 contains 15 residues. Germline loops: CDR1 SGDLS, CDR2 YYNGEE. The V gene end was trimmed by 3 bases and the J gene end by 0 bases; junction bases not matched to a gene: 1. The CDR3 region has the DNA TGTGCCAGCAGCGAGGGACAGGGTAGCAATCAGCCCCAGCATTTT. Translating it yields CASSEGQGSNQPQHF.

The CDR3 sequence: CASSPDWAGSYEQYF. Here the CDR3 DNA reads TGTGCCAGTAGTCCCGACTGGGCGGGGAGCTACGAGCAGTACTTC. This chain joins TRBV19 and TRBJ2-7; tentative D call: TRBD2 (6 bases). Per germline, CDR1 LNHDA and CDR2 SQIVND (reference sequence). The V end lost 5 bases, the J end lost 3 bases, and 17 bases lay between the germline ends. The CDR3 has 15 amino acids. The entire variable domain, with the rest obtained from reference TRBV19 and TRBJ2-7, is as follows: DGGITQSPKYLFRKEGQNVTLSCEQNLNHDAMYWYRQDPGQGLRLIYYSQIVNDFQKGDIAEGYSVSREKKESFPLTVTSAQKNPTAFYLCASSPDWAGSYEQYFGPGTRLTVT.

This clone was detected a few times. The rearrangement joins TRBV14 to TRBJ2-2, with TRBD1 matching 7 bases. CDR1 is SGHDN and CDR2 is FVKESK in the germline V gene. The CDR3 spans 15 residues. V lost 4 bases and J lost 3; bases outside the gene matches: 5. CDR3 sequence: CASSRGTAYTGELFF. The CDR3 nucleotides are TGTGCCAGCAGCCGAGGGACAGCCTACACCGGGGAGCTGTTTTTT.